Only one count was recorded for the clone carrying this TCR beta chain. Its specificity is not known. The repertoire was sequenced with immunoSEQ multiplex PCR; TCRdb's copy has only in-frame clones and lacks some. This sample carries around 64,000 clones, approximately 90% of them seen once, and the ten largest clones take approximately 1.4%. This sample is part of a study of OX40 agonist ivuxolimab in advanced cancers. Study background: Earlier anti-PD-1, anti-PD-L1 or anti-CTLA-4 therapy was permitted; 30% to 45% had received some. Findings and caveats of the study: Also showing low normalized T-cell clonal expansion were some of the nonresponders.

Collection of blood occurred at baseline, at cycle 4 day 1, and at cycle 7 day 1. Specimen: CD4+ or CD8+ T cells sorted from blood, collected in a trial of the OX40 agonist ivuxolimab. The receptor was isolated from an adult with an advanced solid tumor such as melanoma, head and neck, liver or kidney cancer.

CDR3 DNA: TGTGCCTGGAGTGTACGAGGGGGGTACACTGAAGCTTTCTTT. Translating it yields CAWSVRGGYTEAFF. V gene TRBV30 combines with J gene TRBJ1-1; TRBD1 is a possible D gene (6 bases). Germline loops: CDR1 GTSNPN, CDR2 SVGIG (reference sequence). CDR3 length: 14 residues. Trimming cost V 0 bases and J 3 bases, with 11 bases left between them. Based on the CDR3 plus reference TRBV30 and TRBJ1-1, the full variable domain is SQTIHQWPATLVQPVGSPLSLECTVEGTSNPNLYWYRQAAGRGLQLLFYSVGIGQISSEVPQNLSASRPQDRQFILSSKKLLLSDSGFYLCAWSVRGGYTEAFFGQGTRLTVV.